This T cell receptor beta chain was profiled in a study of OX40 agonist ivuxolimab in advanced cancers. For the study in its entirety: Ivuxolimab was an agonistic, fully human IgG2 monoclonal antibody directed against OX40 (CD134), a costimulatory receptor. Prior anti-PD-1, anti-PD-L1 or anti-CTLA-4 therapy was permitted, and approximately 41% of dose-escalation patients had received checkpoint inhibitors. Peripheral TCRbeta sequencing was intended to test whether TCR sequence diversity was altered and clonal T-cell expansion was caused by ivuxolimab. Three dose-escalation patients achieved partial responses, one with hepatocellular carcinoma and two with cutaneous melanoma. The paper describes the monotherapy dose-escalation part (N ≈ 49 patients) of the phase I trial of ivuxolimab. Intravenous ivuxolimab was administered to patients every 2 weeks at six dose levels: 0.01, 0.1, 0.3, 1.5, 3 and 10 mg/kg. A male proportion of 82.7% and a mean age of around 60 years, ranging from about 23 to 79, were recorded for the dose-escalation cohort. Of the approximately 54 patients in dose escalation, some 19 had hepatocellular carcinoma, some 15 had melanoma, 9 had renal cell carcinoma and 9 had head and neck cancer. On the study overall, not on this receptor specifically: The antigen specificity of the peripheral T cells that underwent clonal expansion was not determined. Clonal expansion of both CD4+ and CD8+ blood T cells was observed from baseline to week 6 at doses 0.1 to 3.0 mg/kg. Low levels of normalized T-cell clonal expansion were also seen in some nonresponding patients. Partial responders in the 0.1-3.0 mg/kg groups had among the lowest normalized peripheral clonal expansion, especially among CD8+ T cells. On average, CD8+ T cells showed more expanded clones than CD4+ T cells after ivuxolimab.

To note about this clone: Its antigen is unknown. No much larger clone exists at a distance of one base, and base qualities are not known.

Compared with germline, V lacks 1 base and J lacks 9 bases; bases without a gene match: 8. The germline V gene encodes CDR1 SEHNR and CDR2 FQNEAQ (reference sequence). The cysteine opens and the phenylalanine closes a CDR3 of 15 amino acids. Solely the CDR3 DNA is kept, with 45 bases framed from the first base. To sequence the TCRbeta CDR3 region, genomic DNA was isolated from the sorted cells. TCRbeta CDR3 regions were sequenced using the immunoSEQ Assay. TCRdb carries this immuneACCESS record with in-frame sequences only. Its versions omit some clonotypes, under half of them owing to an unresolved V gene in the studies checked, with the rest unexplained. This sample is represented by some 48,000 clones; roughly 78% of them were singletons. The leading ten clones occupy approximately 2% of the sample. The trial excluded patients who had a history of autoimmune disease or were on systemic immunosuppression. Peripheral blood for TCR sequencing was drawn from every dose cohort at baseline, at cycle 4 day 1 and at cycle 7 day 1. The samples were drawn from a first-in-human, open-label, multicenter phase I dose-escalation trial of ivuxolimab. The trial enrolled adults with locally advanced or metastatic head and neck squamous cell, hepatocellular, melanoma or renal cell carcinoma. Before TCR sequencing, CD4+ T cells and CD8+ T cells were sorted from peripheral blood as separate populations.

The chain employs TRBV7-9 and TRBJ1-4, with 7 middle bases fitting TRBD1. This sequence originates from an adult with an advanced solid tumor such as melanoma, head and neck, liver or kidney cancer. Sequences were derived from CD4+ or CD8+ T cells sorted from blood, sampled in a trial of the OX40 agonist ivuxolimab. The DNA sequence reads TGTGCCAGCAGCTTAGAAAGGGGACAGCGGCAAAAACTGTTTTTT. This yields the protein CASSLERGQRQKLFF.